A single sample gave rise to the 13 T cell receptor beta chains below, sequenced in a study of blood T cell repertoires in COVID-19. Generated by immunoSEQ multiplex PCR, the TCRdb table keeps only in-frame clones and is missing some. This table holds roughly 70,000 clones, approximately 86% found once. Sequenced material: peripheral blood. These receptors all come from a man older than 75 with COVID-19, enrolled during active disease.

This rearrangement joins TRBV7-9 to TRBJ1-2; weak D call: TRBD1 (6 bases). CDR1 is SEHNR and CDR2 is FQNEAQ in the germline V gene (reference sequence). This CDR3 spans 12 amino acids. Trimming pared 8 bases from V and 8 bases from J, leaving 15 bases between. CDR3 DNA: TGTGCCAGCGCTCGTGGGGGCTTAGGCTACACCTTC. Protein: CASARGGLGYTF.

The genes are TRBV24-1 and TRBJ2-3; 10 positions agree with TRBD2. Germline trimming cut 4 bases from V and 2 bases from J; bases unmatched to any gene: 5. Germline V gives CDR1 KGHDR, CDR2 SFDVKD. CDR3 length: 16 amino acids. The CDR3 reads CATSEGTSGVTDTQYF. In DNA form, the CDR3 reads TGTGCCACCAGTGAGGGAACTAGCGGGGTCACAGATACGCAGTATTTT.

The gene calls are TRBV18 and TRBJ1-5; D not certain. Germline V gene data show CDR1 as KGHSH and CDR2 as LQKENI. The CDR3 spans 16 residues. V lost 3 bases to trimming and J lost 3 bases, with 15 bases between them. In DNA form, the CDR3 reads TGTGCCAGCTCACCCCCCCCGAGTCAATTCAATCAGCCCCAGCATTTT. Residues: CASSPPPSQFNQPQHF. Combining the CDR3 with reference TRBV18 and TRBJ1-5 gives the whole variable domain NAGVMQNPRHLVRRRGQEARLRCSPMKGHSHVYWYRQLPEEGLKFMVYLQKENIIDESGMPKERFSAEFPKEGPSILRIQQVVRGDSAAYFCASSPPPSQFNQPQHFGDGTRLSIL.

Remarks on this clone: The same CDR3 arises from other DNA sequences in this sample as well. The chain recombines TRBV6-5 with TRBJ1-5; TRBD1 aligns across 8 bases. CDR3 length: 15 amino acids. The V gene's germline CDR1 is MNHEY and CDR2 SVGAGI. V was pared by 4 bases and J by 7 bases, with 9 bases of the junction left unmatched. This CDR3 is CASSSGTGVRQPQHF. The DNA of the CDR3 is TGTGCCAGCAGTTCCGGGACAGGTGTCAGGCAGCCCCAGCATTTT.

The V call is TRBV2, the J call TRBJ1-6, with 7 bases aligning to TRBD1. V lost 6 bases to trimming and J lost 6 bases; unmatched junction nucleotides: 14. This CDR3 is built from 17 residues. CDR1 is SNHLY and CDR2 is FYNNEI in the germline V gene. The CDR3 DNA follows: TGTGCCAGCAGCGCCCTTGGGACAGAGATATTTAATTCACCCCTCCACTTT. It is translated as CASSALGTEIFNSPLHF.

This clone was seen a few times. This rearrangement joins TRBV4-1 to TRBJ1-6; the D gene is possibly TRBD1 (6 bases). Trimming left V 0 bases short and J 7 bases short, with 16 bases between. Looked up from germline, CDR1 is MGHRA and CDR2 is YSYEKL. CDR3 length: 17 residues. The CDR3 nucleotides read TGCGCCAGCAGCCAAGATCCGGCAGGGGTCCGCAATTCACCCCTCCACTTT. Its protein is CASSQDPAGVRNSPLHF.

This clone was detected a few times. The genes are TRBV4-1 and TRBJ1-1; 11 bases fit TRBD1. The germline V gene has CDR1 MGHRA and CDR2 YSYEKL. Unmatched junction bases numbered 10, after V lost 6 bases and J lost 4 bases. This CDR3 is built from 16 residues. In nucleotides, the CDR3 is TGCGCCAGCAGTCTTTCTGGTGGGACAGGGGGCACTGAAGCTTTCTTT. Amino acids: CASSLSGGTGGTEAFF.

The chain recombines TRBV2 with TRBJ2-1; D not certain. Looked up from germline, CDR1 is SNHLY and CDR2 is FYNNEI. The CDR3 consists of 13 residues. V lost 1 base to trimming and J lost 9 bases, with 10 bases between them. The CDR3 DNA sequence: TGTGCCAGCAGTGAAGTAGTGTCTGGTGAGCAGTTCTTC. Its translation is CASSEVVSGEQFF.

CDR3 loop: CASSPYRGGNYGYTF. The CDR3 nucleotides are TGTGCCAGCAGCCCTTACAGAGGGGGTAACTATGGCTACACCTTC. The J gene is TRBJ1-2, the V gene TRBV7-6; maybe TRBD1 (6 bases). V was pared by 5 bases and J by 1 base, with 14 bases between. The CDR3 is made up of 15 amino acids. Germline V gene lookup returns CDR1 SGHVS and CDR2 FNYEAQ.

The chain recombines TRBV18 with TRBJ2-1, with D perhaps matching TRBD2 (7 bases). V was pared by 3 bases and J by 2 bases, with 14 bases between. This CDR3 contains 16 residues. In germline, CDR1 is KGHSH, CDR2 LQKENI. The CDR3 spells CASSPSRGAAYNEQFF. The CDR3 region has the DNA TGTGCCAGCTCACCCTCCCGGGGGGCGGCCTACAATGAGCAGTTCTTC.

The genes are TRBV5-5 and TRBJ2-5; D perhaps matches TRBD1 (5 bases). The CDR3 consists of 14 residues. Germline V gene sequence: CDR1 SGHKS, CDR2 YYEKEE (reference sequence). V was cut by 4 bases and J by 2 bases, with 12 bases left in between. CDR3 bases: TGTGCCAGCAGCCGACAGACTGTACAAGAGACCCAGTACTTC. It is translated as CASSRQTVQETQYF.

DNA of the CDR3: TGCAGTGCAAGTGGACAGGGGAGTAATACCGGGGAGCTGTTTTTT. Its translation: CSASGQGSNTGELFF. This chain uses TRBV20-1 with TRBJ2-2; 9 nucleotides match TRBD1. Germline assignment: CDR1 DFQATT and CDR2 SNEGSKA (reference sequence). J gave up 5 bases and V 6 bases, and 10 bases lay outside the gene matches. The CDR3 consists of 15 residues.

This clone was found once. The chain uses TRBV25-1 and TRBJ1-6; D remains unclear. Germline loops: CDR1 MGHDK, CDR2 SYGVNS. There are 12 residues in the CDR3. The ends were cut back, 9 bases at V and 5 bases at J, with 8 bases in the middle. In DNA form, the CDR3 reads TGTGCCAGTTCGGGAAATAATTCACCCCTCCACTTT. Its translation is CASSGNNSPLHF.